This TCR beta chain was identified in a study of yellow fever vaccine responses in identical twins. TCRdb itself ran the RT-PCR reads through MiXCR, one entry per CDR3 protein. This sample has about 11,000 distinct CDR3 sequences, with 70% to 85% found just once. To note about this clonotype: Its antigen is unidentified.

Findings and limits, study-wide: Twin vaccine T cell responses reportedly seemed partly convergent, partly personalized.

CDR3 length equals 12 residues. The V and J genes are TRBV21-1 and TRBJ2-4; TRBD1 is taken as the D call from the table, unchecked against the DNA. TRBV21-1 is a recognized pseudogene. The receptor was isolated from a woman aged 18-29 years who received the yellow fever vaccine. The sample here was T cells from blood (PBMCs), unsorted or a sorted subset (not recorded which), taken before or after yellow fever vaccination (not recorded which). CDR3 amino acids: CASSFRQGAEYF. The CDR3, as DNA: TGTGCCAGCAGCTTCCGACAGGGGGCAGAGTACTTC.